The sequence of this TCR beta chain was determined in a study of CD8+CD57+ T cells in acquired aplastic anemia. Genomic DNA, the template, was used for profiling of the TCR beta VDJ and CDR3. Via MiXCR, TCRdb re-called the reads, giving one row per CDR3 protein. The sample contains about 200,000 distinct CDR3 sequences, approximately 65% of which appear only once. All sequencing subjects had displayed CD8+CD57+ cell expansion on flow cytometry. Germline V CDR1 and CDR2: SQVTM, ANQGSEA. Deletions cut 2 bases from V and 0 bases from J, with 5 bases between. The CDR3 length is 13 residues. This clonotype has just one count.

The chain carries TRBV29-1 and TRBJ1-3; D unresolved. The origin of this receptor is a human donor with aplastic anemia. Sequenced: sorted CD4+, CD8+, or CD8+CD57+ T cells (not recorded which) from PBMCs. CDR3 nucleotides: TGCAGCGTTGAATGGAGCTCTGGAAACACCATATATTTT. Its translation: CSVEWSSGNTIYF.